A selection of T cell receptor beta chains follows, all from one sample in a study of shared clonotypes between healthy human individuals. Clones were sequenced by immunoSEQ multiplex PCR, and TCRdb holds only the in-frame ones, with some missing. The data hold about 1.9 million clones, with around 93% observed a single time. The sequenced material came from naive CD8+ T cells from PBMCs. These receptors were taken from a man between 18 and 35 years old in good health. Some clones in this sample may be carry-over from other donors' samples. Each CDR3 is given with its conserved first and last residue. Fields, in order: clone size, V gene, D gene, J gene, CDR3 protein, CDR3 DNA. D genes are given only for firm matches. Clone size is shown for a subset of rows, as once, few, many or a class of expanded clone.

once	TRBV21-1	NA	TRBJ2-1	CAAGGVVNEQFF	TGTGCGGCGGGAGGGGTTGTGAATGAGCAGTTCTTC
NA	TRBV7-9	TRBD2	TRBJ2-1	CASSSLGLAGVPYNEQFF	TGTGCCAGCAGCTCTCTGGGGCTAGCGGGAGTTCCCTACAATGAGCAGTTCTTC
NA	TRBV9	NA	TRBJ2-3	CASSVDGVPNTQYF	TGTGCCAGCAGCGTAGACGGTGTCCCAAATACGCAGTATTTT
NA	TRBV7-9	NA	TRBJ2-3	CASSPAGGISTDTQYF	TGTGCCAGCAGCCCGGCCGGCGGGATAAGCACAGATACGCAGTATTTT
NA	TRBV7-2	NA	TRBJ2-7	CASSLDRSYEQYF	TGTGCCAGCAGCTTAGATAGATCCTACGAGCAGTACTTC
NA	TRBV5-1	NA	TRBJ2-2	CASSDDTGELFF	TGCGCCAGCAGCGACGACACCGGGGAGCTGTTTTTT
NA	TRBV27	TRBD1	TRBJ2-3	CASASIGTGGADTQYF	TGTGCCAGCGCCTCAATCGGGACAGGGGGCGCAGATACGCAGTATTTT
NA	TRBV28	NA	TRBJ2-5	CASSPAERKPPYQETQYF	TGTGCCAGCAGTCCCGCGGAGCGCAAACCTCCGTACCAAGAGACCCAGTACTTC
NA	TRBV6-5	NA	TRBJ2-1	CASSPRELTGNEQFF	TGTGCCAGCAGTCCCCGGGAATTAACCGGCAATGAGCAGTTCTTC
NA	TRBV9	NA	TRBJ2-1	CASSVQGAGRTSYNEQFF	TGTGCCAGCAGCGTCCAGGGTGCGGGCCGAACCTCCTACAATGAGCAGTTCTTC
once	TRBV19	TRBD1	TRBJ2-7	CASSLSARGQEQYF	TGTGCCAGTAGTTTATCGGCCAGGGGGCAAGAGCAGTACTTC
NA	TRBV7-8	TRBD1	TRBJ2-3	CASSTGQGAYPSTDTQYF	TGTGCCAGCAGCACCGGACAGGGGGCCTACCCTAGCACAGATACGCAGTATTTT
NA	TRBV27	TRBD1	TRBJ1-1	CASSPRQGVNTEAFF	TGTGCCAGCAGCCCAAGACAGGGGGTGAACACTGAAGCTTTCTTT
NA	TRBV6-5	NA	TRBJ1-1	CASSYGDSTEAFF	TGTGCCAGCAGTTACGGGGATTCCACTGAAGCTTTCTTT
NA	TRBV10-3	NA	TRBJ1-1	CAISGTENTEAFF	TGTGCCATCAGTGGAACGGAGAACACTGAAGCTTTCTTT
NA	TRBV6-6	NA	TRBJ1-2	CASSLLANPNYGYTF	TGTGCCAGCAGCCTACTGGCAAACCCTAACTATGGCTACACCTTC
NA	TRBV5-6	NA	TRBJ2-1	CASSLTDRTSYNEQFF	TGTGCCAGCAGCTTGACCGACAGGACCTCCTACAATGAGCAGTTCTTC
few	TRBV14	NA	TRBJ1-1	CASSHISNTEAFF	TGTGCCAGCAGCCATATCAGCAACACTGAAGCTTTCTTT
few	TRBV10-3	TRBD1	TRBJ1-1	CAISATGEAFF	TGTGCCATCAGTGCGACAGGGGAGGCTTTCTTT
once	TRBV5-1	NA	TRBJ2-3	CASSPPRGPSDTQYF	TGCGCCAGCAGCCCGCCCAGGGGCCCTTCAGATACGCAGTATTTT
once	TRBV29-1	NA	TRBJ2-2	CSARDATGELFF	TGCAGCGCCCGGGACGCGACCGGGGAGCTGTTTTTT
NA	TRBV9	NA	TRBJ1-2	CASSVAGGGYTF	TGTGCCAGCAGCGTAGCGGGGGGAGGCTACACCTTC
NA	TRBV7-6	TRBD2	TRBJ2-3	CASSPLAGVPDTQYF	TGTGCCAGCAGCCCACTAGCGGGAGTACCAGATACGCAGTATTTT
NA	TRBV5-4	NA	TRBJ1-3	CASSLGGQGSISSGNTIYF	TGTGCCAGCAGCTTGGGGGGGCAGGGGAGTATAAGCTCTGGAAACACCATATATTTT
NA	TRBV9	TRBD1	TRBJ2-7	CASSPRDRLYEQYF	TGTGCCAGCAGCCCCCGGGACAGACTCTACGAGCAGTACTTC
NA	TRBV7-6	NA	TRBJ2-2	CASMSRGTTGELFF	TGTGCCAGCATGAGTCGGGGGACCACCGGGGAGCTGTTTTTT
NA	TRBV27	NA	TRBJ2-7	CASSPRGDPFGEQYF	TGTGCCAGTTCTCCCCGCGGGGACCCCTTCGGAGAGCAGTACTTC
NA	TRBV7-9	NA	TRBJ1-5	CASSSRASGPQHF	TGTGCCAGCAGCTCCAGGGCCTCGGGGCCCCAGCATTTT
NA	TRBV4-1	TRBD1	TRBJ1-1	CASSPHRDSRMNTEAFF	TGCGCCAGCAGCCCCCACCGGGACAGCCGAATGAACACTGAAGCTTTCTTT